The clone carrying this T cell receptor (beta chain) was observed once. This entry is derived from a study of blood T cell repertoires in COVID-19. This CDR3 spans 13 amino acids. The trim removed 3 bases at V and 11 bases at J, leaving 8 bases unmatched. Germline V lookup: CDR1 SGHKS, CDR2 YYEKEE (reference sequence). Profiled with immunoSEQ multiplex PCR; TCRdb holds only in-frame clones, not every one. The data show over 250,000 clones, with about 90% seen just once and about a tenth held by the top ten. The clonotype was recovered from a woman aged 70-85 years with COVID-19, enrolled during active disease. The chain uses TRBV5-5 and TRBJ2-1; 7 nucleotides align to TRBD1. Sequenced material: peripheral blood. The CDR3 bases are TGTGCCAGCAGCTCACGACAGGGTATACAGCAGTTCTTC. Protein product: CASSSRQGIQQFF. The variable domain in full, completed from reference TRBV5-5 and TRBJ2-1, reads DAGVTQSPTHLIKTRGQQVTLRCSPISGHKSVSWYQQVLGQGPQFIFQYYEKEERGRGNFPDRFSARQFPNYSSELNVNALLLGDSALYLCASSSRQGIQQFFGPGTRLTVL.